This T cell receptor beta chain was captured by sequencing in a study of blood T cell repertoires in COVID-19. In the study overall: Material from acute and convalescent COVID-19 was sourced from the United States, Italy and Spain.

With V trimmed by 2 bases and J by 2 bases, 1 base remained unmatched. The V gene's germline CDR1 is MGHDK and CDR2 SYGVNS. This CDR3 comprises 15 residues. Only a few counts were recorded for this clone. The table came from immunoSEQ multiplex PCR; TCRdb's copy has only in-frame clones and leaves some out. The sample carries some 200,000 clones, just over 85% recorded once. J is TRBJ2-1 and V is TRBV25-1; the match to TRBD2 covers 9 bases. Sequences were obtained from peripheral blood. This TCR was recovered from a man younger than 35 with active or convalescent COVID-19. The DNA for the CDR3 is TGTGCCAGCAGTGAAGGCGGGAGGGCCTACAATGAGCAGTTCTTC. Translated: CASSEGGRAYNEQFF.